Each of the 27 T cell receptor beta chains below was sequenced from the same sample in a study of regulatory T cells in long-lasting Graves disease. As for time point: newly diagnosed GD, antithyroid drugs for less than 3 months. The authors made the TCR library using RNA they extracted from PBMCs. Building of the TCR beta libraries involved iRepertoire HTBI primers and Arm-PCR of CDR3 regions. TCRdb reprocessed the multiplex PCR reads with MiXCR, giving one entry per CDR3 protein. The profile shows around 450,000 distinct CDR3 sequences, 14% to 15% of them singletons. This same sample was also taken into another study, of T cells in Graves' hyperthyroidism and ophthalmopathy.

The source material was peripheral blood mononuclear cells (PBMCs), sampled at new diagnosis, from a patient treated with antithyroid drugs. Every receptor here comes from a woman in her 40s with Graves disease.

This clonotype has more than one count but fewer than ten. J is TRBJ2-1 and V is TRBV24-1; D may be TRBD2 (5 bases). V was pared by 3 bases and J by 6 bases, with 11 bases between. This CDR3 region has 14 residues. CDR1 is KGHDR, CDR2 SFDVKD, per germline. The CDR3: CATSDPPGVNEQFF. The CDR3 nucleotides read TGTGCCACCAGTGATCCCCCCGGGGTCAATGAGCAGTTCTTC.

The table lists this clonotype with a few counts. This chain joins TRBV9 and TRBJ2-5, with 12 bases lining up with TRBD1. Germline CDR1 and CDR2: SGDLS and YYNGEE. V was pared by 3 bases and J by 5 bases, with 8 bases of the junction left unmatched. The CDR3 contains 16 residues. The CDR3 DNA is TGTGCCAGCAGCGACCGGGACAGGGGGCTTTCGGAGACCCAGTACTTC. This encodes CASSDRDRGLSETQYF.

This clonotype was found many times. The chain links TRBV11-3 to TRBJ2-7; possible D gene TRBD1, 5 bases. The CDR3 runs to 15 residues. Per the germline V gene, CDR1 is SGHNT and CDR2 is YENEEA. With 1 base removed from V and 7 bases from J, the gap between germline ends came to 17 bases. The CDR3 sequence is CASSLAGSGSGEQYF. In DNA form, the CDR3 reads TGTGCCAGCAGCTTAGCAGGGTCCGGGTCTGGTGAGCAGTACTTC.

The genes are TRBV3-1 and TRBJ1-6; D unclear. CDR3 length: 14 residues. CDR1 and CDR2 (germline): LGHDT, YNNKEL (reference sequence). Trimming shortened V by 0 bases and J by 10 bases, and 10 bases separated the two germline ends. In nucleotides, the CDR3 is TGTGCCAGCAGCCAAGATGGGGATGGGTCACCCCTCCACTTT. Translated: CASSQDGDGSPLHF.

This chain uses TRBV7-2 with TRBJ2-7; tentatively, D is TRBD1 (6 bases). V lost 5 bases, J lost 7 bases, and 18 bases lay in between. From germline, CDR1 is SGHTA and CDR2 FQGNSA. The CDR3 is made up of 14 amino acids. The CDR3 DNA follows: TGTGCCAGCAGCCCTACGGGACAAAATGTGGAGCAGTACTTC. It yields the protein CASSPTGQNVEQYF.

Ten or more counts support this clonotype. The chain is built from TRBV6-2 or TRBV6-3 and TRBJ2-7, with D unresolved. This CDR3 contains 15 residues. Germline V gene data show CDR1 as MNHEY and CDR2 as SVGEGT. Trimming left V 0 bases short and J 2 bases short, with 11 bases between. The CDR3 region is CASSYSDLSAYEQYF. For the CDR3, the DNA is TGTGCCAGCAGTTACTCTGACCTGTCGGCCTACGAGCAGTACTTC.

In this sample, this clonotype turned up a few times. This may come from a read error, since a much larger clone is one base off. The genes are TRBV18 and TRBJ2-7; weak D call: TRBD1 (6 bases). This CDR3 is 13 amino acids long. Germline CDR1 reads KGHSH; CDR2 reads LQKENI. CDR3 protein: CASSPGQNYGQYF. The CDR3 nucleotides read TGTGCCAGCTCACCCGGACAGAACTACGGGCAGTACTTC.

This clonotype has at least ten counts. This CDR3 is CSASRGSGNTIYF. The CDR3 DNA reads as TGCAGTGCTAGTCGGGGGTCTGGAAACACCATATATTTT. This chain links TRBV20-1 with TRBJ1-3; D is perhaps TRBD1 (5 bases). The CDR3 sequence is 13 residues long. Looked up from germline, CDR1 is DFQATT and CDR2 is SNEGSKA (reference sequence). V was cut by 3 bases and J by 1 base, with 7 bases left in between.

This clonotype was detected many times. This rearrangement joins TRBV27 to TRBJ1-2, with 7 bases lining up with TRBD1. J lost 4 bases, V lost 4 bases, and 18 bases had no gene match. The CDR3 is 18 residues long. Germline V gene lookup returns CDR1 MNHEY and CDR2 SMNVEV (reference sequence). CDR3 DNA sequence: TGTGCCAGCAGTTCTACAGACAGGGTTCGGATGATCGGCTATGGCTACACCTTC. This gives the protein CASSSTDRVRMIGYGYTF.

This clonotype was detected many times. The chain is built from TRBV20-1 and TRBJ2-1, with a possible D match to TRBD1 (5 bases). Per germline, CDR1 DFQATT and CDR2 SNEGSKA (reference sequence). V gave up 6 bases and J gave up 3 bases, with 15 bases separating them. There are 14 residues in the CDR3. The CDR3 sequence is CSAIQGLDYNEQFF. Here the CDR3 DNA reads TGCAGTGCAATCCAGGGTCTGGACTACAATGAGCAGTTCTTC.

This clonotype was counted between two and nine times. This rearrangement joins TRBV19 to TRBJ2-3, with 13 nucleotides matching TRBD2. Germline V gene data show CDR1 as LNHDA and CDR2 as SQIVND (reference sequence). Germline trimming cut 8 bases from V and 3 bases from J; bases unmatched to any gene: 5. The CDR3 has 15 residues. The CDR3 bases are TGTGCCAGTGCGTGGACTAGCGGGAGAACAGATACGCAGTATTTT. Residues: CASAWTSGRTDTQYF.

The V gene is TRBV7-9, the J gene TRBJ1-4, with 7 bases lining up with TRBD1. This CDR3 comprises 16 residues. V lost 3 bases, J lost 2 bases, and 6 bases stayed unmatched. CDR1 SEHNR and CDR2 FQNEAQ come from the germline V gene (reference sequence). The CDR3 is CASSFGRGLTNEKLFF. The CDR3 DNA follows: TGTGCCAGCAGCTTCGGCAGGGGGTTGACTAATGAAAAACTGTTTTTT.

This clonotype was observed at least ten times. The chain combines TRBV2 with TRBJ2-3; no definite D call. The CDR3 length is 13 residues. Trimming shortened V by 0 bases and J by 5 bases, and 6 bases separated the two germline ends. Germline V gene sequence: CDR1 SNHLY, CDR2 FYNNEI. This chain's CDR3 is CASSEALRDTQYF. The CDR3 nucleotides are TGTGCCAGCAGTGAAGCGCTTAGAGATACGCAGTATTTT.

In this sample, this clonotype turned up a few times. The chain links TRBV18 to TRBJ2-1; 9 bases align to TRBD2. Germline V gene lookup returns CDR1 KGHSH and CDR2 LQKENI. This CDR3 has 15 residues. V trimming: 4 bases; J trimming: 2 bases; junction bases outside the gene matches: 3. The CDR3: CASSQASGTYNEQFF. The CDR3 DNA reads as TGTGCCAGCTCACAGGCTAGCGGGACCTACAATGAGCAGTTCTTC.

This chain uses TRBV5-8 with TRBJ2-3, with D perhaps TRBD1 or TRBD2 (7 bases each). This CDR3 comprises 18 residues. V dropped 4 bases and J dropped 0 bases, with 21 bases sitting between them. CDR1 SGHTS and CDR2 YDEGEE come from the germline V gene. The chain's CDR3 is CASSSGTAGLLSTDTQYF. The CDR3 DNA is TGTGCCAGCAGCAGCGGGACAGCGGGACTCCTGAGCACAGATACGCAGTATTTT.

This clonotype occurred a few times. The chain uses TRBV28 and TRBJ2-7; TRBD2 matches at 7 bases. CDR3 size: 18 residues. CDR1 and CDR2 (germline): MDHEN, SYDVKM. The trim removed 3 bases at V and 0 bases at J, leaving 14 bases unmatched. CDR3 protein: CASSFVLAGTTSSYEQYF. The CDR3 DNA sequence: TGTGCCAGCAGTTTCGTACTAGCCGGGACTACGAGCTCCTACGAGCAGTACTTC.

This clonotype showed up many times. V and J are TRBV28 and TRBJ2-1; D uncertain. Germline-derived CDR1 and CDR2 are MDHEN and SYDVKM. With 7 bases removed from V and 5 bases from J, the gap between germline ends came to 18 bases. The length of the CDR3 is 15 residues. The CDR3 DNA reads as TGTGCCAGCATCCCCATGTTCTATCCCCACAATGAGCAGTTCTTC. Translated, it gives CASIPMFYPHNEQFF.

Note on this clonotype: With a much larger clone just one base away, this may be a read error. CDR3 DNA sequence: TGTGCCAGCAGCGCCGGACTAGCGGGTGGCGGGGCTTACGAGCAGTACTTC. Protein: CASSAGLAGGGAYEQYF. This chain uses TRBV9 with TRBJ2-7; 11 bases match TRBD2. J gave up 4 bases and V 3 bases, and 12 bases lay outside the gene matches. CDR1 is SGDLS and CDR2 is YYNGEE in the germline V gene. CDR3 length: 17 residues.

This clonotype was seen only once. The DNA for the CDR3 is TGTGCCAGCAGCGTAGACTCGGGACAGGGGGTGGACACCGGGGAGCTGTTTTTT. Translation gives CASSVDSGQGVDTGELFF. The V call is TRBV9, the J call TRBJ2-2, with 11 bases lining up with TRBD1. The CDR3 is 18 amino acids. Trimming cost V 0 bases and J 3 bases; bases outside gene matches: 7. Germline CDR1 and CDR2: SGDLS and YYNGEE. Full variable domain (outside the CDR3, taken from reference TRBV9 and TRBJ2-2): DSGVTQTPKHLITATGQRVTLRCSPRSGDLSVYWYQQSLDQGLQFLIQYYNGEERAKGNILERFSAQQFPDLHSELNLSSLELGDSALYFCASSVDSGQGVDTGELFFGEGSRLTVL.

This clonotype was recorded many times. Here the CDR3 DNA reads TGTGCCAGCAGCTTATTCATGCCGGATGTTAGCGAGCAGTACTTC. Translating gives CASSLFMPDVSEQYF. This chain uses TRBV11-2 with TRBJ2-7, with D hard to call. CDR3 size: 15 residues. Germline-derived CDR1 and CDR2 are SGHAT and FQNNGV. V lost 2 bases and J 6 bases, leaving 17 bases between the germline ends.

Concerning this clonotype: A much larger clone differs by one base, so this may be a read error. The rearrangement joins TRBV27 to TRBJ1-4; no firm D call. The CDR3 totals 13 residues. Germline V CDR1 and CDR2: MNHEY, SMNVEV (reference sequence). CDR3 protein: CASSLRLNGKLFF. CDR3 nucleotides: TGTGCCAGCAGTTTAAGACTTAATGGAAAACTGTTTTTT.

This clonotype was seen ten or more times. The chain uses TRBV7-6 and TRBJ1-1; D might be TRBD1 (5 bases). Per the germline V gene, CDR1 is SGHVS and CDR2 is FNYEAQ. CDR3 length: 13 residues. The V end lost 2 bases, the J end lost 5 bases, and 9 bases lay between the germline ends. CDR3 protein: CASSLMEGTEAFF. Here the CDR3 DNA reads TGTGCCAGCAGCTTAATGGAGGGGACTGAAGCTTTCTTT. Full variable domain (outside the CDR3, taken from reference TRBV7-6 and TRBJ1-1): GAGVSQSPRYKVTKRGQDVALRCDPISGHVSLYWYRQALGQGPEFLTYFNYEAQQDKSGLPNDRFSAERPEGSISTLTIQRTEQRDSAMYRCASSLMEGTEAFFGQGTRLTVV.

The table lists this clonotype with many counts. The chain is built from TRBV11-3 and TRBJ2-2, with D possibly TRBD1 on 6 matching bases. Germline assignment: CDR1 SGHNT and CDR2 YENEEA. With 0 bases removed from V and 5 bases from J, the gap between germline ends came to 16 bases. The CDR3 totals 17 residues. CDR3 DNA sequence: TGTGCCAGCAGCTTAGAGTCTTGGGCAGGGACAACCGGGGAGCTGTTTTTT. This translates into CASSLESWAGTTGELFF.

This clonotype has at least ten counts. This chain joins TRBV12-3 or TRBV12-4 and TRBJ2-5; tentatively, D is TRBD1 or TRBD2 (6 bases each). The CDR3 runs to 16 residues. The V and J ends lost 4 bases and 5 bases respectively, with 20 bases between them. CDR3 residues: CASSWTSGARGETQYF. The CDR3 region has the DNA TGTGCCAGCAGTTGGACATCGGGGGCCCGTGGGGAGACCCAGTACTTC.

This clonotype was counted ten times or more. The chain couples TRBV20-1 to TRBJ1-5, with D possibly TRBD1 on 6 matching bases. The germline gives CDR1 DFQATT, CDR2 SNEGSKA (reference sequence). The CDR3 runs to 15 residues. V dropped 7 bases and J dropped 5 bases, with 21 bases sitting between them. The CDR3 DNA reads TGCAGTGTAGGGGGGGGCCCCGGGGACGATCAGCCCCAGCATTTT. Translating it yields CSVGGGPGDDQPQHF.

This clonotype has ten or more counts. This chain joins TRBV6-5 and TRBJ2-7, with 7 bases matching TRBD1. The germline CDR1 and CDR2 sequences are MNHEY and SVGAGI. J was trimmed by 2 bases and V by 2 bases; bases with no gene match: 3. CDR3 length: 14 residues. The DNA of the CDR3 is TGTGCCAGCAGTTACGGGACAGATACCTACGAGCAGTACTTC. It translates to CASSYGTDTYEQYF.

The sample holds many counts of this clonotype. This chain joins TRBV27 and TRBJ1-4; possible D gene TRBD1, 5 bases. Germline CDR1 reads MNHEY; CDR2 reads SMNVEV (reference sequence). The CDR3 consists of 14 residues. V gave up 3 bases and J gave up 8 bases, with 13 bases separating them. The CDR3: CASSLTVAVEKLFF. In DNA form, the CDR3 reads TGTGCCAGCAGTTTGACAGTTGCTGTCGAAAAACTGTTTTTT.